This paragraph reports one T cell receptor (beta chain). This entry is derived from a study of yellow fever vaccine responses in identical twins. From the RT-PCR reads, TCRdb called clonotypes with MiXCR, one entry per CDR3 protein. The table has 30,000 to 35,000 distinct CDR3 sequences, roughly 60% seen once. The ends were cut back, 3 bases at V and 0 bases at J, with 4 bases in the middle. The length of the CDR3 is 13 residues. Germline assignment: CDR1 SGHDT and CDR2 YYEEEE. This TCR derives from a woman aged 18-30 years who received the yellow fever vaccine. This specimen was T cells from blood (PBMCs), unsorted or a sorted subset (not recorded which), taken before or after yellow fever vaccination (not recorded which). V and J are TRBV5-6 and TRBJ2-1; D is unresolved. The CDR3 DNA sequence: TGTGCCAGCAGCTATAGCTCCTACAATGAGCAGTTCTTC. Translation gives CASSYSSYNEQFF.